The 2 T cell receptor beta chains below come from one sample, sequenced in a study of cytomegalovirus exposure and HLA in healthy donors. The PCR contained 60 Vbeta and 13 Jbeta primers. Sequencing used immunoSEQ multiplex PCR; TCRdb keeps in-frame clones, though not all of them. The table lists approximately 82,000 clones, about four fifths of them singletons. Sequenced input: PBMCs. These receptors were obtained from a middle-aged man in good health and CMV-seronegative.

The chain links TRBV19 to TRBJ1-5; a possible D gene is TRBD1 (6 bases). The V gene's germline CDR1 is LNHDA and CDR2 SQIVND (reference sequence). Trimming pared 3 bases from V and 2 bases from J, leaving 14 bases between. The CDR3 totals 16 residues. The CDR3 here is CASSMNKDSGNQPQHF. The CDR3 coding sequence is TGTGCCAGTAGTATGAACAAGGACAGCGGCAATCAGCCCCAGCATTTT.

This chain uses TRBV7-9 with TRBJ2-7, with TRBD1 matching over 7 bases. Losses at the gene ends were 5 bases for V and 2 bases for J; bases not matched to a gene: 12. CDR3 length: 16 amino acids. The germline gives CDR1 SEHNR, CDR2 FQNEAQ (reference sequence). CDR3 DNA: TGTGCCAGCAGCCCAATCACGGGACAGAGTACCTACGAGCAGTACTTC. It specifies CASSPITGQSTYEQYF.